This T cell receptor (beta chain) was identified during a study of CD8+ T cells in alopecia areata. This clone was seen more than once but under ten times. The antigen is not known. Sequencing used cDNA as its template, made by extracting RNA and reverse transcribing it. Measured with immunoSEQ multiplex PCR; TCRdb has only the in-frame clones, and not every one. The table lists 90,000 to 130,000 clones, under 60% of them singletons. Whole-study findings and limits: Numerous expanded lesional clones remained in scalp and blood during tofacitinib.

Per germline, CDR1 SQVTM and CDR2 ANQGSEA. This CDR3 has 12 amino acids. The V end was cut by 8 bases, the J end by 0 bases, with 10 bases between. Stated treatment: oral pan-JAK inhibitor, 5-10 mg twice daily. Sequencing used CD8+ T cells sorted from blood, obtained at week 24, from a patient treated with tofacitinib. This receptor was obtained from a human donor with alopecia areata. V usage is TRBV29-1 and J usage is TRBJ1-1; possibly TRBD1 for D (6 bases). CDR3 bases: TGCAGCCACGGACAGCTGAACACTGAAGCTTTCTTT. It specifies CSHGQLNTEAFF.